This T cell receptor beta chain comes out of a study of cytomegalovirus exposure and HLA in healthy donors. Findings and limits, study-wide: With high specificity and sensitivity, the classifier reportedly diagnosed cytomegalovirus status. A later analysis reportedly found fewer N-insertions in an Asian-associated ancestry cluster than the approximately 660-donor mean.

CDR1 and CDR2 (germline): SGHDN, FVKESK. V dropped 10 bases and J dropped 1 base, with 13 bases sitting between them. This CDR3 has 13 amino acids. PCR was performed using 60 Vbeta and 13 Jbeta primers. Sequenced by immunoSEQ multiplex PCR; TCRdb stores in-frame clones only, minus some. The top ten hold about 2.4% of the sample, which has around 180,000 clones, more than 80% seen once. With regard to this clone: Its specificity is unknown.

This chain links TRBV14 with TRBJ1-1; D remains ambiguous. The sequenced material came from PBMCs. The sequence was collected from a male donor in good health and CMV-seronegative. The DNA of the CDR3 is TGTGCCACCGCGTGGGCAGGGAACACTGAAGCTTTCTTT. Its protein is CATAWAGNTEAFF.